This T cell receptor (beta chain) was recorded in a study of T cells in Graves' hyperthyroidism and ophthalmopathy. Study outcomes and limitations: In blood, most of the thyroid clonotypes expanded above 0.001 were also present.

Each person with ophthalmopathy scored at least 3 on the Clinical Activity Score, reached NOSPECS grade 4 or higher, and had been ill under 3 months. Together with thyroid ultrasound, orbital computed tomography, serum thyroxine and TRAb, clinical symptoms were used for diagnoses. Approximately 9.3 ml of fresh peripheral blood supplied the PBMCs. RNA transcripts yielded amplified TCR beta CDR3 regions. When the TCR CDR3 underwent first-round RT-PCR, the HTBI primer set was used. TCRdb re-analysed the multiplex PCR reads in MiXCR, keeping a single row per CDR3 protein. Counted here are about 640,000 distinct CDR3 sequences, about a fifth occurring once; the ten biggest clones make up roughly 30%. This clonotype has just one count. Its antigen is unknown. The CDR3 has 14 amino acids. Germline V lookup: CDR1 SGHAT, CDR2 FQNNGV. V lost 5 bases and J lost 6; bases outside the gene matches: 7.

The rearrangement links TRBV11-2 to TRBJ2-7; 10 bases align to TRBD1. The sample consisted of blood. The TCR comes from a man aged 25 to 40 with Graves' ophthalmopathy. DNA of the CDR3: TGTGCCAGCAGCGTTGACGGGACAGGGGCCGAGCAGTACTTC. It translates to CASSVDGTGAEQYF. The full variable domain, its missing parts supplied by reference TRBV11-2 and TRBJ2-7, is EAGVAQSPRYKIIEKRQSVAFWCNPISGHATLYWYQQILGQGPKLLIQFQNNGVVDDSQLPKDRFSAERLKGVDSTLKIQPAKLEDSAVYLCASSVDGTGAEQYFGPGTRLTVT.